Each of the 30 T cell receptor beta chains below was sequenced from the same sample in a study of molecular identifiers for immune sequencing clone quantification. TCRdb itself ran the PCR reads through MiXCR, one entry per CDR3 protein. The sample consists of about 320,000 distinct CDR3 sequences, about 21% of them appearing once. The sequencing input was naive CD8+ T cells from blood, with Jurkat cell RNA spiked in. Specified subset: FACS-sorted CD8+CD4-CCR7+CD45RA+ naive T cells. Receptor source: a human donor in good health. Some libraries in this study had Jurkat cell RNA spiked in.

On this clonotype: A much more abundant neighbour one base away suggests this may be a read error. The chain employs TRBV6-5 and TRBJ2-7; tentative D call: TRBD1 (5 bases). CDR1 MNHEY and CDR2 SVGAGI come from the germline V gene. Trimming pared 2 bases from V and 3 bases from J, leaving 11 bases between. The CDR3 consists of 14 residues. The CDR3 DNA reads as TGTGCCAGCAGTTACGGGGCACCCCTCTACGAGCAGTACTTC. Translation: CASSYGAPLYEQYF.

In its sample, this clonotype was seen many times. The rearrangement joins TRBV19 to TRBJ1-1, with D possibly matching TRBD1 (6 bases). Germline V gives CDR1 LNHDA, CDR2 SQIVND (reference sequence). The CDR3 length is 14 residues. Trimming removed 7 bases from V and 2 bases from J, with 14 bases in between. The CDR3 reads CASTPGGLNTEAFF. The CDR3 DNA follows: TGTGCCAGTACCCCTGGGGGCCTTAACACTGAAGCTTTCTTT.

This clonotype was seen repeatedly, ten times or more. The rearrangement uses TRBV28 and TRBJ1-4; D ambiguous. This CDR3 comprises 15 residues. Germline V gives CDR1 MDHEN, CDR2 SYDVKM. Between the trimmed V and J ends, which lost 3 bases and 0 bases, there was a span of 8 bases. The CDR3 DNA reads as TGTGCCAGCAGTTTTCGGGGAGCAACTAATGAAAAACTGTTTTTT. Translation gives CASSFRGATNEKLFF. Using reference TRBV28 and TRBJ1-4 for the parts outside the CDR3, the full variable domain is DVKVTQSSRYLVKRTGEKVFLECVQDMDHENMFWYRQDPGLGLRLIYFSYDVKMKEKGDIPEGYSVSREKKERFSLILESASTNQTSMYLCASSFRGATNEKLFFGSGTQLSVL.

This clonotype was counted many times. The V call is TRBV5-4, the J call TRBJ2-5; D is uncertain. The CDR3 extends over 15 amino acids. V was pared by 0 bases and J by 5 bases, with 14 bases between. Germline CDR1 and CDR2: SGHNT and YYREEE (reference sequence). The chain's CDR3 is CASSLGDNPLETQYF. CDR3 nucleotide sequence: TGTGCCAGCAGCTTGGGGGATAACCCCCTGGAGACCCAGTACTTC.

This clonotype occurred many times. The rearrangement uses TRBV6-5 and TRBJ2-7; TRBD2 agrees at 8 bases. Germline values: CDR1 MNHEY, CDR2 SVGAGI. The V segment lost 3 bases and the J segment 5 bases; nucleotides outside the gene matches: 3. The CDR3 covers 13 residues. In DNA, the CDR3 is TGTGCCAGCAGTTATGCGGGACTAGACGAGCAGTACTTC. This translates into CASSYAGLDEQYF.

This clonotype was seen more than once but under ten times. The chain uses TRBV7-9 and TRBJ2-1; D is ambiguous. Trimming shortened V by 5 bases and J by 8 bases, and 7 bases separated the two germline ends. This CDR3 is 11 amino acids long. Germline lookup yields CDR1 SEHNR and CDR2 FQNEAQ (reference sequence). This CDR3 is CASSGRDEQFF. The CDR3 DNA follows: TGTGCCAGCAGCGGAAGGGATGAGCAGTTCTTC.

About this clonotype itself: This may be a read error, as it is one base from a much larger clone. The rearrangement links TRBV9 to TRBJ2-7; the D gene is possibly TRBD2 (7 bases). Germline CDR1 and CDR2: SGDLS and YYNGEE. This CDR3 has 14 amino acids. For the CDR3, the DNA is TGTGCCAGCTGCGTAGGGGGAGGGACCTACGAGCAGTACTTC. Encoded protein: CASCVGGGTYEQYF. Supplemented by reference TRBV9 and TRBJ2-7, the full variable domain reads DSGVTQTPKHLITATGQRVTLRCSPRSGDLSVYWYQQSLDQGLQFLIQYYNGEERAKGNILERFSAQQFPDLHSELNLSSLELGDSALYFCASCVGGGTYEQYFGPGTRLTVT.

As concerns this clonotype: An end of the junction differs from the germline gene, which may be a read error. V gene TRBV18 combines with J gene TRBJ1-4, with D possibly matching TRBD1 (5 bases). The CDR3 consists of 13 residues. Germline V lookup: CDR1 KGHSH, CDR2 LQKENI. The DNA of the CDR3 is TGTGCCAGCTCAGAAGGGGCCTATGAAAAACCGTTTTTT. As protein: CASSEGAYEKPFF.

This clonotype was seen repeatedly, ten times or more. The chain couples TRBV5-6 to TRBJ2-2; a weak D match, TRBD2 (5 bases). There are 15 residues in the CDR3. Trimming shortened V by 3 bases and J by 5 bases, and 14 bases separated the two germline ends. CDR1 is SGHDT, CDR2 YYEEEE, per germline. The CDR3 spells CASSSRGSGTGELFF. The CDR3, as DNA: TGTGCCAGCAGCTCCAGAGGGAGCGGTACCGGGGAGCTGTTTTTT.

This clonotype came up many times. The chain's CDR3 is CASSQWGGVADTQYF. The CDR3 DNA is TGTGCCAGCAGCCAATGGGGGGGAGTCGCAGATACGCAGTATTTT. V is TRBV5-4 and J is TRBJ2-3, with 7 bases aligning to TRBD2. Germline loops: CDR1 SGHNT, CDR2 YYREEE (reference sequence). V lost 4 bases to trimming and J lost 4 bases; unmatched junction nucleotides: 9. CDR3 length equals 15 residues.

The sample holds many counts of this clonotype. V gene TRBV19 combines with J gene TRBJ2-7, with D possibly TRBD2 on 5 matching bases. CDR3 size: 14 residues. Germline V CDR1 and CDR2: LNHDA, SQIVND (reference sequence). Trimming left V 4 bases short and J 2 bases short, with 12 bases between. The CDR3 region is CASSTGVTAYEQYF. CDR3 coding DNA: TGTGCCAGTAGTACCGGGGTCACCGCCTACGAGCAGTACTTC.

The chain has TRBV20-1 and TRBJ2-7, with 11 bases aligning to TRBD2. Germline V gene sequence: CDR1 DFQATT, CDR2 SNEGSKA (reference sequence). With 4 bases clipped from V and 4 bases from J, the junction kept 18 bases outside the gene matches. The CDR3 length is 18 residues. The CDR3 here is CSATDPDRGTSGLYEQYF. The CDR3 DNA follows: TGCAGTGCTACCGACCCGGACCGTGGGACTAGCGGACTATACGAGCAGTACTTC.

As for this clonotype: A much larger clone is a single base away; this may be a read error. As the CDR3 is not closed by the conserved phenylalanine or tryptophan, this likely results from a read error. The CDR3 nucleotides are TGTGCCAGCAGCGTAAGGGGACTGAAGGATTCACCCCTCCACTCT. It yields the protein CASSVRGLKDSPLHS. This chain uses TRBV9 with TRBJ1-6; tentative D call: TRBD1 (5 bases). V lost 1 base to trimming and J lost 8 bases, with 13 bases between them. CDR1 is SGDLS and CDR2 is YYNGEE in the germline V gene. This CDR3 has 15 residues.

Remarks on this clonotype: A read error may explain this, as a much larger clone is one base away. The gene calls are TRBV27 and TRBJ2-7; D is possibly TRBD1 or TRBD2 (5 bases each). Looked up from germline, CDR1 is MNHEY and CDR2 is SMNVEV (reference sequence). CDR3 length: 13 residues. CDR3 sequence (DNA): TGTGCCAGCAGTCGAGGGGTACAGTACGAGCGGTACTTC. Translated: CASSRGVQYERYF.

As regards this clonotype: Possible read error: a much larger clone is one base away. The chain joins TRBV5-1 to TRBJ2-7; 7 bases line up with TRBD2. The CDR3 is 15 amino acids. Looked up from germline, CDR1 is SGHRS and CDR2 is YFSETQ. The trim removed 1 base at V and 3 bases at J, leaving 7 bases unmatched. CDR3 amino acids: CASSLRLTGGYEQYF. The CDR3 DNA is TGCGCCAGCAGCTTGCGACTAACGGGAGGCTACGAGCAGTACTTC.

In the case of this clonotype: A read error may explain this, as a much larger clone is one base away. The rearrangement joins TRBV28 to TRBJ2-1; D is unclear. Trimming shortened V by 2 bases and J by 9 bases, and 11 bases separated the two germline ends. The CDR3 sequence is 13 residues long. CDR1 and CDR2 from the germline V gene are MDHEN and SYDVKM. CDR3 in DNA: TGTGCCAGCAGTTTAACGTGGGTTAGTGAGCAGTTCTTC. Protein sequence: CASSLTWVSEQFF.

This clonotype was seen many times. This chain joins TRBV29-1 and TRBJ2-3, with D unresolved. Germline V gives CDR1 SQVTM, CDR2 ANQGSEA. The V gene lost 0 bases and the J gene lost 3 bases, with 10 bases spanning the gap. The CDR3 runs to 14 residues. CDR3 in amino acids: CSVEDVVATDTQYF. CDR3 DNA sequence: TGCAGCGTTGAAGACGTCGTGGCAACAGATACGCAGTATTTT.

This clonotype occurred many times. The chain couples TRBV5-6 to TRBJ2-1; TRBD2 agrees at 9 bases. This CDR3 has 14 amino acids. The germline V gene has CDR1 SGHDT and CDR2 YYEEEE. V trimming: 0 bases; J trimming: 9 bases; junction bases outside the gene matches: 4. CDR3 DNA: TGTGCCAGCAGCTTGGCGGGGACTAGCATTGAGCAGTTCTTC. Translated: CASSLAGTSIEQFF.

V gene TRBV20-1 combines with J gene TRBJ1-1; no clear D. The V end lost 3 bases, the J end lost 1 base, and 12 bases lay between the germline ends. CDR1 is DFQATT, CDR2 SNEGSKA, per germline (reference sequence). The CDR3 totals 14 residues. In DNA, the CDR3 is TGCAGTGCTAGTAGTAACAGTTGGAACACTGAAGCTTTCTTT. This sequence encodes CSASSNSWNTEAFF.

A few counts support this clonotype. CDR3 region: CASSGLYLAQYF. The CDR3 DNA sequence: TGTGCCAGCAGCGGCTTATATCTTGCCCAGTACTTC. The J gene is TRBJ2-5, the V gene TRBV11-2; no definite D call. The germline gives CDR1 SGHAT, CDR2 FQNNGV. V lost 5 bases and J 9 bases, leaving 13 bases between the germline ends. CDR3 length equals 12 residues.

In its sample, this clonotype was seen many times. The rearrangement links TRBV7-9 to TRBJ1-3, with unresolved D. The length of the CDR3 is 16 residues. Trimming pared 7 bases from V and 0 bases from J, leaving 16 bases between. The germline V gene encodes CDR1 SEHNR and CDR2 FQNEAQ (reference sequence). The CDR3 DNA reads TGTGCCAGCACCCCCGGTCCGACCAACTCTGGAAACACCATATATTTT. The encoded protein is CASTPGPTNSGNTIYF.

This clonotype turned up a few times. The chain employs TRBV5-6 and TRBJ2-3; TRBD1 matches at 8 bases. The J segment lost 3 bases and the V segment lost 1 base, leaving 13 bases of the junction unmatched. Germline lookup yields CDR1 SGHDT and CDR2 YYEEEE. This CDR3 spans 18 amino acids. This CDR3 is CASSLKVSGGGLTDTQYF. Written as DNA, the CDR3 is TGTGCCAGCAGCTTGAAGGTGTCAGGGGGCGGTTTGACAGATACGCAGTATTTT.

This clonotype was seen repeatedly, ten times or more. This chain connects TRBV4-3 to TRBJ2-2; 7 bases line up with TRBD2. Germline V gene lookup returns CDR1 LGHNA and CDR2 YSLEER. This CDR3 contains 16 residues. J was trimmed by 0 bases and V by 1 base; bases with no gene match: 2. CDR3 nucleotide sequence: TGCGCCAGCAGCCAAGTAGCGGGCCCGAACACCGGGGAGCTGTTTTTT. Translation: CASSQVAGPNTGELFF.

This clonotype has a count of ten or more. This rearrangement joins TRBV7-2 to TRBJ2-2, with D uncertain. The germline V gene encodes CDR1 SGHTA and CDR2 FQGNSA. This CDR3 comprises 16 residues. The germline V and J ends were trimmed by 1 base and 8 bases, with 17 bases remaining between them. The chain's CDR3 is CASSLGQLKPLGELFF. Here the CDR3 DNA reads TGTGCCAGCAGCTTAGGCCAACTTAAGCCCCTTGGGGAGCTGTTTTTT.

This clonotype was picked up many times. CDR3 DNA: TGTGCCAGTAGTCTTACCCCCCCGACAACTAGCTCCTACGAGCAGTACTTC. Translating gives CASSLTPPTTSSYEQYF. V and J are TRBV19 and TRBJ2-7; D may be TRBD2 (5 bases). The CDR3 has 17 amino acids. Germline V gives CDR1 LNHDA, CDR2 SQIVND (reference sequence). Trimming stripped 5 bases from V and 0 bases from J, with 20 bases between.

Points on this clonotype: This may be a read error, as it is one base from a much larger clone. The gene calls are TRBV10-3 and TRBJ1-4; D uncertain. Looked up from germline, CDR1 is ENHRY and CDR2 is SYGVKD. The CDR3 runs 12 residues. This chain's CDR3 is CAISGRNEKLLF. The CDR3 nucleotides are TGTGCCATCAGTGGAAGAAATGAAAAACTGCTTTTT.

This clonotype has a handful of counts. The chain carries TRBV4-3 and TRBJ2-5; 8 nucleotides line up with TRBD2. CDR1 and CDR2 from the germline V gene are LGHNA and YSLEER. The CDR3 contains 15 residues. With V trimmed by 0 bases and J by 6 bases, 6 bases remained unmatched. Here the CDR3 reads CASSQDRLATKTQYF. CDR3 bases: TGCGCCAGCAGCCAAGATCGACTAGCGACTAAGACCCAGTACTTC.

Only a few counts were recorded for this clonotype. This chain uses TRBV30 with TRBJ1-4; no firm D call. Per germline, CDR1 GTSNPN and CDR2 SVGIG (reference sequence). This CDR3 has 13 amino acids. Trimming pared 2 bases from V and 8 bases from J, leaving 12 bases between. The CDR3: CAWSRTSLEKLFF. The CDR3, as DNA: TGTGCCTGGAGTAGAACAAGCCTCGAAAAACTGTTTTTT.

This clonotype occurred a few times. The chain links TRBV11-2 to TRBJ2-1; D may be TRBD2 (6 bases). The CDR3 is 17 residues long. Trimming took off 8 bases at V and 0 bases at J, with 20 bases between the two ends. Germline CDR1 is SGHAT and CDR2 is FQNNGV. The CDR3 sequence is CASDPREGRSSYNEQFF. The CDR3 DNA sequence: TGTGCCAGCGACCCTCGGGAAGGGAGGAGCTCCTACAATGAGCAGTTCTTC.

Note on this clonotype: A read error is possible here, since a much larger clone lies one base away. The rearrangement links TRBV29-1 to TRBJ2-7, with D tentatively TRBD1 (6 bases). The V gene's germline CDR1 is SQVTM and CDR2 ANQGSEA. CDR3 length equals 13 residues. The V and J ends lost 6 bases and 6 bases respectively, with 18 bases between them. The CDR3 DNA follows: TGCAGCGTCCCCGAGGCAGGGGACACCGAGCAGTACTTC. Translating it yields CSVPEAGDTEQYF.